These 6 T cell receptor beta chains came from one sample sequenced in a study of molecular identifiers for immune sequencing clone quantification. TCRdb independently ran MiXCR on the PCR reads; one entry per CDR3 protein. The sample carries 460,000 or so distinct CDR3 sequences, about 20% recorded once. Sequencing used naive CD8+ T cells from blood, with Jurkat cell RNA spiked in. Described subset: FACS-sorted CD8+CD4-CCR7+CD45RA+ naive T cells. Every receptor here comes from a human donor in good health. Some libraries in this study had Jurkat cell RNA spiked in.

The chain has TRBV4-1 and TRBJ2-1; 10 bases line up with TRBD2. CDR1 MGHRA and CDR2 YSYEKL come from the germline V gene. The CDR3 contains 16 residues. V dropped 0 bases and J dropped 1; count of bases not matched to a gene: 0. The CDR3 reads CASSQELAGSYNEQFF. Here the CDR3 DNA reads TGCGCCAGCAGCCAAGAACTAGCGGGGTCCTACAATGAGCAGTTCTTC.

This clonotype was detected many times. V and J are TRBV29-1 and TRBJ2-7, with D uncertain. With 4 bases removed from V and 1 base from J, the gap between germline ends came to 8 bases. The CDR3 loop spans 12 amino acids. Germline CDR1 is SQVTM and CDR2 is ANQGSEA. The CDR3 region has the DNA TGCAGCGTTGTCGTGGGATCCTACGAGCAGTACTTC. Encoded protein: CSVVVGSYEQYF.

This clonotype was found many times. The J gene is TRBJ1-2, the V gene TRBV7-9; unclear D gene. Trimming removed 1 base at V and 0 bases at J, with 12 bases between. CDR1 and CDR2 from the germline V gene are SEHNR and FQNEAQ (reference sequence). This CDR3 has 16 amino acids. CDR3 sequence (DNA): TGTGCCAGCAGCTTAGATGTCCCTGCAGCTAACTATGGCTACACCTTC. It codes for CASSLDVPAANYGYTF.

This clonotype has ten or more counts. The chain links TRBV4-1 to TRBJ2-7; the D gene is possibly TRBD1 (5 bases). The V and J ends lost 3 bases and 6 bases respectively, with 15 bases between them. Germline assignment: CDR1 MGHRA and CDR2 YSYEKL. The CDR3 is 14 amino acids. CDR3 coding DNA: TGCGCCAGCAGCCACAGGGATGTGCCGGCCGAGCAGTACTTC. As protein: CASSHRDVPAEQYF.

The sample holds a few counts of this clonotype. The chain links TRBV5-1 to TRBJ2-5; D perhaps matches TRBD1 (5 bases). The CDR3 extends over 15 amino acids. Trimming removed 1 base at V and 4 bases at J, with 14 bases between. Germline CDR1 is SGHRS and CDR2 is YFSETQ. CDR3 loop: CASSLKGPQGETQYF. The CDR3, as DNA: TGCGCCAGCAGCTTGAAGGGTCCCCAGGGAGAGACCCAGTACTTC.

This clonotype showed up just a few times. The V call is TRBV4-1, the J call TRBJ2-7; the match to TRBD1 covers 8 bases. CDR1 is MGHRA, CDR2 YSYEKL, per germline. V was clipped by 0 bases and J by 4 bases; unmatched bases: 2. The CDR3 covers 14 residues. CDR3 in amino acids: CASSQDRGQYEQYF. The CDR3 coding sequence is TGCGCCAGCAGCCAAGACAGGGGGCAGTACGAGCAGTACTTC.